One and the same sample provided the 17 T cell receptor beta chains below, sequenced in a study of cytomegalovirus exposure and HLA in healthy donors. The PCR was carried out with 60 Vbeta primers and 13 Jbeta primers. Clones were sequenced by immunoSEQ multiplex PCR, and TCRdb holds only the in-frame ones, with some missing. Of fewer than 150,000 clones in the sample, about 69% were seen once. The sample taken for sequencing was PBMCs. Receptors were obtained from a man aged 30 to 45 in good health and CMV-seronegative.

This chain uses TRBV5-1 with TRBJ2-5; 10 positions agree with TRBD2. The CDR3 has 16 amino acids. V lost 0 bases to trimming and J lost 1 base; unmatched junction nucleotides: 3. Looked up from germline, CDR1 is SGHRS and CDR2 is YFSETQ. The CDR3 sequence is CASSLVASGSQETQYF. CDR3 nucleotides: TGCGCCAGCAGCTTGGTGGCTAGCGGGAGCCAAGAGACCCAGTACTTC.

The rearrangement links TRBV28 to TRBJ1-2; D gene uncertain. CDR3 size: 14 residues. CDR1 is MDHEN and CDR2 is SYDVKM in the germline V gene. The V and J ends lost 1 base and 4 bases respectively, with 10 bases between them. The CDR3 sequence is CASSLLPGTYGYTF. In DNA form, the CDR3 reads TGTGCCAGCAGTTTATTACCGGGAACCTATGGCTACACCTTC.

The chain carries TRBV4-2 and TRBJ2-1; 13 nucleotides match TRBD2. V trimming: 2 bases; J trimming: 9 bases; junction bases outside the gene matches: 4. Germline V gene sequence: CDR1 LGHNA, CDR2 YNFKEQ. CDR3 length: 15 residues. The CDR3 DNA is TGTGCCAGCAGCCAAATACTAGCGGGAGGGCCTGAGCAGTTCTTC. As protein: CASSQILAGGPEQFF.

The V gene is TRBV7-9, the J gene TRBJ2-5; weak D call: TRBD2 (5 bases). The CDR3 is made up of 13 amino acids. V was pared by 7 bases and J by 2 bases, with 11 bases between. Germline V CDR1 and CDR2: SEHNR, FQNEAQ (reference sequence). CDR3 DNA sequence: TGTGCCAGCAAGAAAGCGGTACAAGAGACCCAGTACTTC. Translation gives CASKKAVQETQYF.

V usage is TRBV5-1 and J usage is TRBJ1-5; D uncertain. Germline V gene data show CDR1 as SGHRS and CDR2 as YFSETQ. The V and J ends lost 0 bases and 7 bases respectively, with 11 bases between them. This CDR3 comprises 14 residues. DNA for the CDR3: TGCGCCAGCAGCTTGGCCCTAGAAGGACAGCCCCAGCATTTT. Encoded protein: CASSLALEGQPQHF.

The gene calls are TRBV19 and TRBJ2-3, with 8 bases lining up with TRBD2. CDR3 size: 12 residues. Per the germline V gene, CDR1 is LNHDA and CDR2 is SQIVND (reference sequence). V shed 8 bases, J shed 6 bases, and the junction held 4 bases outside the gene matches. The CDR3 region is CASRIAGDTQYF. Written as DNA, the CDR3 is TGTGCCAGTCGAATAGCGGGGGATACGCAGTATTTT.

This chain uses TRBV18 with TRBJ1-4; D remains ambiguous. Germline CDR1 is KGHSH and CDR2 is LQKENI. The V end lost 5 bases, the J end lost 4 bases, and 8 bases lay between the germline ends. The CDR3 has 13 residues. The CDR3 loop is CASSDTLNEKLFF. The CDR3 DNA reads as TGTGCCAGCTCAGACACTCTTAATGAAAAACTGTTTTTT.

This clone occurred a few times. The chain joins TRBV9 to TRBJ1-3; TRBD1 is a possible D gene (6 bases). The ends were cut back, 0 bases at V and 0 bases at J, with 19 bases in the middle. The CDR3 consists of 19 residues. Germline lookup yields CDR1 SGDLS and CDR2 YYNGEE. Here the CDR3 reads CASSVGTWGRGRSGNTIYF. The CDR3 DNA reads TGTGCCAGCAGCGTAGGTACCTGGGGCAGGGGCCGCTCTGGAAACACCATATATTTT.

This chain connects TRBV30 to TRBJ1-1, with D possibly TRBD1 on 6 matching bases. Germline assignment: CDR1 GTSNPN and CDR2 SVGIG (reference sequence). The CDR3 runs 14 residues. Trimming shortened V by 3 bases and J by 6 bases, and 17 bases separated the two germline ends. The CDR3 DNA is TGTGCCTGGAGGACGATGGGGGGGCTCCCTGAAGCTTTCTTT. It encodes CAWRTMGGLPEAFF.

The chain links TRBV7-6 to TRBJ2-5; TRBD2 aligns across 7 bases. This CDR3 has 12 amino acids. Germline CDR1 reads SGHVS; CDR2 reads FNYEAQ. V trimming: 8 bases; J trimming: 5 bases; junction bases outside the gene matches: 5. CDR3 loop: CASGRARETQYF. DNA for the CDR3: TGTGCCAGCGGGAGGGCCAGGGAGACCCAGTACTTC.

V is TRBV6-1 and J is TRBJ1-5; a weak D match, TRBD1 (6 bases). Germline V gene lookup returns CDR1 MNHNS and CDR2 SASEGT. The CDR3 is 15 residues long. Deletions cut 3 bases from V and 5 bases from J, with 14 bases between. The CDR3 is CASSEIVGAYQPQHF. The CDR3 region has the DNA TGTGCCAGCAGTGAGATTGTGGGGGCGTATCAGCCCCAGCATTTT.

The chain employs TRBV7-3 and TRBJ2-5; 9 bases agree with TRBD1. CDR1 and CDR2 from the germline V gene are SGHTA and FQGTGA. Unmatched junction bases numbered 6, after V lost 2 bases and J lost 5 bases. This CDR3 comprises 15 residues. The DNA for the CDR3 is TGTGCCAGCAGCTTAGGGACAGGGATGAGCGAGACCCAGTACTTC. Encoded protein: CASSLGTGMSETQYF.

V is TRBV23-1 and J is TRBJ2-3; 9 nucleotides align to TRBD1. TRBV23-1 is an open reading frame, and its role is uncertain. J was trimmed by 4 bases and V by 1 base; bases with no gene match: 6. This CDR3 is 16 amino acids long. CDR3 region: CASSQLTGGSADTQYF. The CDR3 DNA is TGCGCCAGCAGTCAATTGACAGGGGGGTCGGCAGATACGCAGTATTTT.

The chain joins TRBV11-3 to TRBJ2-5; 9 bases line up with TRBD1. J gave up 2 bases and V 5 bases, and 6 bases lay outside the gene matches. CDR1 SGHNT and CDR2 YENEEA come from the germline V gene. This CDR3 has 15 amino acids. CDR3 amino acids: CASSPGQGIQETQYF. CDR3 bases: TGTGCCAGCAGCCCAGGACAGGGGATACAAGAGACCCAGTACTTC.

This clone has a handful of counts. V and J are TRBV25-1 and TRBJ1-2; 10 bases are a match to TRBD1. Per germline, CDR1 MGHDK and CDR2 SYGVNS. This CDR3 comprises 16 residues. After removal of 1 base from V and 5 bases from J, the junction contained 7 bases not matched to a gene. CDR3 sequence (DNA): TGTGCCAGCAGTGAATTTGGTGGGACAGGGGAGTATGGCTACACCTTC. Its translation: CASSEFGGTGEYGYTF.

V usage is TRBV25-1 and J usage is TRBJ2-4; TRBD1 matches at 7 bases. Trimming at V came to 5 bases and at J to 15 bases, leaving 7 bases not matched to a gene. The CDR3 contains 11 residues. Per the germline V gene, CDR1 is MGHDK and CDR2 is SYGVNS. The CDR3 coding sequence is TGTGCCAGCAGTCTCGACAGGGTGCGGTACTTC. This sequence encodes CASSLDRVRYF.

CDR3 DNA: TGTGCCAGCAGTTATCGGACTAGCGGGGCTAATGAGCAGTTCTTC. As protein: CASSYRTSGANEQFF. The chain has TRBV6-5 and TRBJ2-1; 12 nucleotides agree with TRBD2. V gave up 3 bases and J gave up 7 bases; unmatched junction bases: 4. The CDR3 has 15 amino acids. Germline-derived CDR1 and CDR2 are MNHEY and SVGAGI.